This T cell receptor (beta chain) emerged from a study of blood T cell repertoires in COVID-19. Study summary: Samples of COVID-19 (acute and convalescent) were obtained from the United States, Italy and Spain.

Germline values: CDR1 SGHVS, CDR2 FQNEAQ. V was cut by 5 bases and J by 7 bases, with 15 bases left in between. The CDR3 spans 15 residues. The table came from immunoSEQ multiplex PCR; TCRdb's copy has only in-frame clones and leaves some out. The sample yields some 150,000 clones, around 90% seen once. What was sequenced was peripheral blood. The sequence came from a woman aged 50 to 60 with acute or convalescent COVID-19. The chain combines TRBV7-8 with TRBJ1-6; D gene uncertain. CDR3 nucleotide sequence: TGTGCCAGCAGCCTCCGGTCGGGGATAAATTCACCCCTCCACTTT. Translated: CASSLRSGINSPLHF.